Listed here are 21 T cell receptor beta chains from one sample, sequenced in a study of OX40 agonist ivuxolimab in advanced cancers. Libraries were prepared by immunoSEQ multiplex PCR; TCRdb keeps only in-frame clonotypes and omits some of them. The repertoire includes 90,000 or so clones, 85% to 90% of them detected once, and 0.3% to 0.4% sits in the top ten. This specimen consisted of CD4+ or CD8+ T cells sorted from blood, obtained in a trial of the OX40 agonist ivuxolimab. These receptors were collected from an adult with an advanced solid tumor such as melanoma, head and neck, liver or kidney cancer.

The chain uses TRBV4-3 and TRBJ2-7; no definite D call. V lost 4 bases to trimming and J lost 3 bases, with 22 bases between them. Germline-derived CDR1 and CDR2 are LGHNA and YSLEER. The CDR3 has 17 amino acids. The CDR3 region has the DNA TGCGCCAGCAGCCCGCGAGCAAGGGCCGAGATCCACTACGAGCAGTACTTC. Its protein product is CASSPRARAEIHYEQYF.

This chain links TRBV9 with TRBJ2-6; 7 nucleotides align to TRBD1. There are 19 residues in the CDR3. Germline V gene data show CDR1 as SGDLS and CDR2 as YYNGEE. With 4 bases clipped from V and 0 bases from J, the junction kept 13 bases outside the gene matches. Here the CDR3 reads CASSPRQGPFGSGANVLTF. Written as DNA, the CDR3 is TGTGCCAGCAGCCCGCGACAGGGCCCCTTCGGCTCTGGGGCCAACGTCCTGACTTTC. Full variable domain (rest looked up from reference TRBV9 and TRBJ2-6): DSGVTQTPKHLITATGQRVTLRCSPRSGDLSVYWYQQSLDQGLQFLIQYYNGEERAKGNILERFSAQQFPDLHSELNLSSLELGDSALYFCASSPRQGPFGSGANVLTFGAGSRLTVL.

The V gene is TRBV27, the J gene TRBJ2-2; 9 bases align to TRBD2. The CDR3 extends over 16 amino acids. V shed 0 bases, J shed 13 bases, and the junction held 12 bases outside the gene matches. Germline assignment: CDR1 MNHEY and CDR2 SMNVEV (reference sequence). CDR3 sequence (DNA): TGTGCCAGCAGTTTATCCCAACCGGGACTAGCTGGCGGGCTGTTTTTT. Encoded protein: CASSLSQPGLAGGLFF.

This chain links TRBV15 with TRBJ2-1, with TRBD2 identical over 10 bases. Germline V gives CDR1 LNHNV, CDR2 YYDKDF (reference sequence). CDR3 size: 15 residues. J gave up 6 bases and V 3 bases, and 5 bases lay outside the gene matches. In DNA form, the CDR3 reads TGTGCCACCAGCAGGCTAGCGGGAGTATTCAATGAGCAGTTCTTC. It specifies CATSRLAGVFNEQFF.

The rearrangement uses TRBV5-1 and TRBJ2-7, with D unresolved. CDR3 length equals 14 residues. Per the germline V gene, CDR1 is SGHRS and CDR2 is YFSETQ. With 0 bases removed from V and 1 base from J, the gap between germline ends came to 8 bases. The CDR3 DNA reads as TGCGCCAGCAGCTTGGCCCACACTTCCTACGAGCAGTACTTC. It encodes CASSLAHTSYEQYF.

This clone showed up just once. Other DNA sequences within the sample encode an identical CDR3. The chain employs TRBV5-1 and TRBJ1-4; maybe TRBD1 (5 bases). This CDR3 has 14 residues. V lost 0 bases and J lost 8, with 11 bases in between. Germline V gene sequence: CDR1 SGHRS, CDR2 YFSETQ. The CDR3 bases are TGCGCCAGCAGCTTGGGCAGGGAAGGCGAAAAACTGTTTTTT. Translation: CASSLGREGEKLFF.

This clone has only a few counts. The V call is TRBV28, the J call TRBJ1-5; D is possibly TRBD1 (6 bases). V was cut by 7 bases and J by 7 bases, with 17 bases left in between. CDR1 is MDHEN, CDR2 SYDVKM, per germline. The CDR3 runs to 14 residues. CDR3 sequence (DNA): TGTGCCAGCAATCAGCAGGGGCGGACACAGCCCCAGCATTTT. This codes for CASNQQGRTQPQHF.

This chain uses TRBV10-3 with TRBJ2-5; the D is unclear. Per germline, CDR1 ENHRY and CDR2 SYGVKD. This CDR3 is built from 15 residues. With 3 bases removed from V and 0 bases from J, the gap between germline ends came to 11 bases. The CDR3 nucleotides are TGTGCCATCAGTGACCCTGCCAGGAACCAAGAGACCCAGTACTTC. Encoded protein: CAISDPARNQETQYF.

CDR3 amino acids: CASSPGQSYGYTF. CDR3 DNA sequence: TGCGCCAGCAGCCCGGGACAGTCCTATGGCTACACCTTC. V usage is TRBV5-1 and J usage is TRBJ1-2; TRBD1 aligns across 7 bases. Trimming removed 4 bases from V and 4 bases from J; junction bases left unmatched: 4. This CDR3 spans 13 amino acids. Germline CDR1 and CDR2: SGHRS and YFSETQ. The whole variable domain, filled in from reference TRBV5-1 and TRBJ1-2, reads KAGVTQTPRYLIKTRGQQVTLSCSPISGHRSVSWYQQTPGQGLQFLFEYFSETQRNKGNFPGRFSGRQFSNSRSEMNVSTLELGDSALYLCASSPGQSYGYTFGSGTRLTVV.

This clone was found once. This chain connects TRBV5-4 to TRBJ1-1, with D unresolved. The CDR3 sequence is 15 residues long. Germline CDR1 and CDR2: SGHNT and YYREEE (reference sequence). Trimming took 0 bases from V and 0 from J, leaving 9 bases between them. CDR3 protein: CASSLARAMNTEAFF. DNA for the CDR3: TGTGCCAGCAGCTTGGCACGAGCCATGAACACTGAAGCTTTCTTT.

The chain joins TRBV29-1 to TRBJ2-3; D may match TRBD1 or TRBD2 (6 bases each). Trimming took 3 bases from V and 6 from J, leaving 16 bases between them. The germline V gene encodes CDR1 SQVTM and CDR2 ANQGSEA. There are 14 residues in the CDR3. The CDR3 region has the DNA TGCAGCGTTGAGATAGGGGGGAAGACGGATACGCAGTATTTT. This translates into CSVEIGGKTDTQYF.

The V gene is TRBV5-1, the J gene TRBJ1-1, with D possibly being TRBD1 (5 bases). V was clipped by 2 bases and J by 5 bases, with 25 bases between them. CDR3 length: 18 residues. Per the germline V gene, CDR1 is SGHRS and CDR2 is YFSETQ. CDR3 nucleotide sequence: TGCGCCAGCAGCTTTAGTTGGCAGGGAGGACGTTCGGGGACTGAAGCTTTCTTT. Its protein product is CASSFSWQGGRSGTEAFF.

The chain combines TRBV7-9 with TRBJ2-7, with D possibly being TRBD2 (5 bases). V dropped 3 bases and J dropped 1 base, with 13 bases sitting between them. The CDR3 covers 15 residues. Germline assignment: CDR1 SEHNR and CDR2 FQNEAQ (reference sequence). CDR3 DNA sequence: TGTGCCAGCAGCTTCCCGAGTGAGGGTTCCTACGAGCAGTACTTC. It is translated as CASSFPSEGSYEQYF.

This chain joins TRBV5-6 and TRBJ2-1; D perhaps matches TRBD2 (6 bases). The CDR3 loop spans 15 amino acids. V dropped 1 base and J dropped 0 bases, with 8 bases sitting between them. CDR1 SGHDT and CDR2 YYEEEE come from the germline V gene. The CDR3 nucleotides read TGTGCCAGCAGCTTGTTAGCGGTCTCCTACAATGAGCAGTTCTTC. This sequence encodes CASSLLAVSYNEQFF.

V usage is TRBV30 and J usage is TRBJ2-7; weak D call: TRBD2 (6 bases). The CDR3 contains 13 residues. Germline CDR1 reads GTSNPN; CDR2 reads SVGIG (reference sequence). The ends were cut back, 2 bases at V and 9 bases at J, with 17 bases in the middle. The CDR3 spells CAWSSSGPGSQYF. DNA of the CDR3: TGTGCCTGGAGTTCCAGCGGGCCGGGTTCGCAGTACTTC.

The CDR3 DNA reads TGTGCCAGCAGACAGGGAGGGTACAATGAGCAGTTCTTC. This translates into CASRQGGYNEQFF. The chain is built from TRBV6-4 and TRBJ2-1, with D maybe TRBD2 (7 bases). This CDR3 is 13 amino acids long. Trimming pared 6 bases from V and 4 bases from J, leaving 10 bases between. The V gene's germline CDR1 is MRHNA and CDR2 SNTAGT.

The chain combines TRBV19 with TRBJ1-3; possible D gene TRBD1, 6 bases. Trimming cost V 6 bases and J 5 bases, with 17 bases left between them. This CDR3 is 15 amino acids long. Germline CDR1 LNHDA, CDR2 SQIVND (reference sequence). The CDR3 sequence: CASSPEGGPRNTIYF. The CDR3 nucleotides are TGTGCCAGTAGCCCCGAGGGGGGGCCAAGAAACACCATATATTTT. Looking up the rest from reference TRBV19 and TRBJ1-3 gives the full variable domain: DGGITQSPKYLFRKEGQNVTLSCEQNLNHDAMYWYRQDPGQGLRLIYYSQIVNDFQKGDIAEGYSVSREKKESFPLTVTSAQKNPTAFYLCASSPEGGPRNTIYFGEGSWLTVV.

The J gene is TRBJ1-2, the V gene TRBV27, with TRBD1 as a possible D gene (5 bases). Germline V gene data show CDR1 as MNHEY and CDR2 as SMNVEV (reference sequence). The CDR3 spans 13 residues. Trimming removed 3 bases at V and 2 bases at J, with 7 bases between. In DNA, the CDR3 is TGTGCCAGCAGTTTGGGGGGGAACTATGGCTACACCTTC. Its protein product is CASSLGGNYGYTF.

Concerning this clone itself: At one end the junction does not follow the germline gene, possibly because of a read error. The gene calls are TRBV6-6 and TRBJ2-1; D not resolved. CDR3 length equals 14 residues. Germline V gene sequence: CDR1 MNHNY, CDR2 SVGAGI (reference sequence). The CDR3 spells CATSYNIREGEQFF. The DNA for the CDR3 is TGTGCCACCAGTTACAACATCCGAGAAGGTGAGCAGTTCTTC.

V is TRBV7-2 and J is TRBJ2-1, with TRBD1 identical over 7 bases. V gave up 3 bases and J gave up 15 bases; unmatched junction bases: 14. The CDR3 runs 14 residues. Per the germline V gene, CDR1 is SGHTA and CDR2 is FQGNSA. This CDR3 is CASSFVRRQGLMFF. The CDR3 DNA follows: TGTGCCAGCAGCTTCGTCAGAAGACAGGGTTTAATGTTCTTC.

This sequence joins TRBV5-1 and TRBJ2-5, with D perhaps matching TRBD1 (5 bases). CDR3 length: 15 amino acids. V lost 6 bases to trimming and J lost 1 base, with 16 bases between them. The V gene's germline CDR1 is SGHRS and CDR2 YFSETQ. CDR3 in DNA: TGCGCCAGCAAAAGGGGCGACTTCTTCCAAGAGACCCAGTACTTC. Encoded protein: CASKRGDFFQETQYF.